The present entry profiles one T cell receptor beta chain with its context. Its antigen is still unknown. Assay used: immunoSEQ multiplex PCR; TCRdb lists only in-frame clones, some missing. The sample carries about 1.1 million clones, about 72% recorded once. This entry belongs to a study of shared clonotypes between healthy human individuals. Nashville, Tennessee was home to all donors, each a Caucasian adult. V was shortened by 4 bases and J by 0 bases, with 17 bases between the two germline ends. CDR3 size: 16 residues. Looked up from germline, CDR1 is SGHKS and CDR2 is YYEKEE (reference sequence). Study-wide results and limits: Four donors had 5% to 6% of their naive CD4 clonotypes in common.

The clonotype comes from a man aged 18 to 29 in good health. Some clones in this sample may be carry-over from other donors' samples. Input material: memory CD4+ T cells from PBMCs. Subset in this sample: CD45RA-negative fraction. V is TRBV5-5 and J is TRBJ2-7; possibly TRBD2 for D (6 bases). The CDR3 DNA reads as TGTGCCAGCAGCGTCTCTTGGGACTCAAGCTCCTACGAGCAGTACTTC. It yields the protein CASSVSWDSSSYEQYF.